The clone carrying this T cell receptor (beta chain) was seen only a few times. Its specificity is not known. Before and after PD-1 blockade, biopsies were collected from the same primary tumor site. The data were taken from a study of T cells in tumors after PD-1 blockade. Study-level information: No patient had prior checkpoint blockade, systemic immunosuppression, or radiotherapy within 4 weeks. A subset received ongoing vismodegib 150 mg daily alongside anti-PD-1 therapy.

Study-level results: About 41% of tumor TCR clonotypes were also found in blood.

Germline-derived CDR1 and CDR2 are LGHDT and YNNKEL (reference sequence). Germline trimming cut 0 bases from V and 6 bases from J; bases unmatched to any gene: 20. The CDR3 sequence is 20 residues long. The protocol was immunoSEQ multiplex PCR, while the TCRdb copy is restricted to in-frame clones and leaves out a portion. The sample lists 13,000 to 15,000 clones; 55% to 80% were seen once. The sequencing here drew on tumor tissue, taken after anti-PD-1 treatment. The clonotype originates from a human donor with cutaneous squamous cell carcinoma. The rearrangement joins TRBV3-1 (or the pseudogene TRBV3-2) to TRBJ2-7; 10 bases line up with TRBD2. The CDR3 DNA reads TGTGCCAGCAGCCAAGACGAGAGTTGGAGCGGGAGGGAACGAGGTCGCGAGCAGTACTTC. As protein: CASSQDESWSGRERGREQYF.